The text below deals with one T cell receptor beta chain. The data were taken from a study of T-cell reconstitution after alpha-beta-depleted transplantation in children. During its preparation, the TCRbeta library received unique molecular identifiers. Via MiXCR, TCRdb re-called the PCR reads, giving one row per CDR3 protein. This repertoire shows hundreds of thousands of distinct CDR3 sequences, about a sixth found once; its top ten account for around 38%. The TCR sequence derives from a male patient aged 2-9 years who had a stem cell transplant for acute lymphoblastic leukemia, so the T cells may come from the graft donor. Sequencing was performed on PBMCs, mostly from graft donor cells, taken 360 days after TCRalphabeta/CD19-depleted stem cell transplant.

CDR3 in amino acids: CASSLRTSGVEQYF. The CDR3 nucleotides read TGTGCCAGCAGCCTTCGGACTAGCGGAGTCGAGCAGTACTTC. The rearrangement uses TRBV9 and TRBJ2-7; 10 bases are shared with TRBD2. With 4 bases clipped from V and 6 bases from J, the junction kept 7 bases outside the gene matches. Germline-derived CDR1 and CDR2 are SGDLS and YYNGEE. CDR3 size: 14 residues.